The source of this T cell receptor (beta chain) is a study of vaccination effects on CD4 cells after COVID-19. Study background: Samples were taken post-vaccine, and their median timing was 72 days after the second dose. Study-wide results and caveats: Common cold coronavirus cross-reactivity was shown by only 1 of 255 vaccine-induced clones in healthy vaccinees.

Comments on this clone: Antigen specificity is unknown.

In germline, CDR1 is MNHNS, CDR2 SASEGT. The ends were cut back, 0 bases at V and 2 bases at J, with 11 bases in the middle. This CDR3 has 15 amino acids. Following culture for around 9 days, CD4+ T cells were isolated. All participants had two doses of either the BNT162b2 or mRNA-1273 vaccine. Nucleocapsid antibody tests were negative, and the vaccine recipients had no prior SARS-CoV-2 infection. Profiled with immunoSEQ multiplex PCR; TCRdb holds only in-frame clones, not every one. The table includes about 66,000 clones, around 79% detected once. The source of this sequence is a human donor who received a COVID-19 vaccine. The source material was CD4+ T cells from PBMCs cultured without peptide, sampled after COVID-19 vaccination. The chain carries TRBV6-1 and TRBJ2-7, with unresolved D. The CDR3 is CASSEAGSGPYEQYV. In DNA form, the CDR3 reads TGTGCCAGCAGTGAAGCCGGGTCTGGTCCCTACGAGCAGTACGTC.